Listed here are 8 T cell receptor beta chains from one sample, sequenced in a study of T cell clusters in autoimmune cytopenias. TRB amplification used 250 ng of peripheral blood genomic DNA. TRB was amplified by touch-down multiplex PCR, primer pools A and B combined. TCRdb derives one entry per CDR3 protein from the multiplex PCR reads, leaving out DNA. The sample holds about 5,000 distinct CDR3 sequences. The sample also formed part of further work on T cell repertoires in aging, cancer and after chemotherapy.

Sample: peripheral blood. The source is a human donor in good health.

V gene TRBV30 combines with J gene TRBJ2-7; there is no DNA to check the TCRdb D call of TRBD2. This CDR3 has 17 amino acids. Germline CDR1 and CDR2: GTSNPN and SVGIG (reference sequence). The CDR3 sequence: CAWSAYGRSRTPYEQYF.

This rearrangement joins TRBV12-3 or TRBV12-4 to TRBJ2-3; TCRdb's assignment of TRBD1 cannot be checked, as there is no DNA. There are 16 residues in the CDR3. CDR3 sequence: CASSLGQGTSTDTQYF.

This clonotype is deemed medium-sized (0.01 to 0.1%) by its frequency. CDR3 loop: CAWSDQGQDYYGYTF. V and J are TRBV30 and TRBJ1-2; TCRdb returns TRBD1, unconfirmable since there is no DNA. CDR3 length: 15 amino acids. Germline V lookup: CDR1 GTSNPN, CDR2 SVGIG (reference sequence).

V gene TRBV20-1 combines with J gene TRBJ2-5. Per the germline V gene, CDR1 is DFQATT and CDR2 is SNEGSKA (reference sequence). This CDR3 contains 16 residues. The CDR3 spells CSAGDSGKLTQETQYF.

This clonotype is called medium-sized (0.01 to 0.1%) based on its frequency. This rearrangement joins TRBV6-2 or TRBV6-3 to TRBJ2-1. CDR3 length equals 15 residues. In germline, CDR1 is MNHEY, CDR2 SVGEGT. The CDR3 is CASSLYGEAYNEQFF.

The chain's CDR3 is CASSYGTNTEAFF. The rearrangement joins TRBV6-5 to TRBJ1-1; lacking DNA, the TRBD1 call made by TCRdb goes unchecked. The CDR3 is 13 residues long. Per the germline V gene, CDR1 is MNHEY and CDR2 is SVGAGI.

The V and J genes are TRBV19 and TRBJ2-7; there is no DNA to check the TCRdb D call of TRBD1. From germline, CDR1 is LNHDA and CDR2 SQIVND (reference sequence). The CDR3 spans 15 residues. CDR3 protein: CASRNRDRGSYEQYF.

The rearrangement joins TRBV15 to TRBJ2-7; TCRdb's D call of TRBD1 is untestable without DNA. The CDR3 has 15 residues. The germline V gene has CDR1 LNHNV and CDR2 YYDKDF (reference sequence). This CDR3 reads CATSNRTGLTHEQYF.